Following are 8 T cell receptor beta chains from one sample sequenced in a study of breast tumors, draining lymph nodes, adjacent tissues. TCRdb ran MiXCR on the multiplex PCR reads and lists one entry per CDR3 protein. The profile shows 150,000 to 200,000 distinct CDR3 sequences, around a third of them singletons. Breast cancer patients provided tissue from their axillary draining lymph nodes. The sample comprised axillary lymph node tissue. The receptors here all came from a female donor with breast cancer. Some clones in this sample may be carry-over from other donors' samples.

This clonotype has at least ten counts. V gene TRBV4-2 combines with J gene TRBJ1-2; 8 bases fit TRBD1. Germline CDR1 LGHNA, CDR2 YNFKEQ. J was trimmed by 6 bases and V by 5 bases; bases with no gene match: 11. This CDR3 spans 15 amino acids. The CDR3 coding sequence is TGTGCCAGCAGCGGCACTTTTGCGGACAGGGATGGCTACACCTTC. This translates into CASSGTFADRDGYTF.

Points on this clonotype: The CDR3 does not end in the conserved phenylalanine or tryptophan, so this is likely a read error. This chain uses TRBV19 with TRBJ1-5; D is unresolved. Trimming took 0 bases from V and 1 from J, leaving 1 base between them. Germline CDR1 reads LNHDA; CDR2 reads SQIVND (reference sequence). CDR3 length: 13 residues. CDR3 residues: CASSIESNQPQHG. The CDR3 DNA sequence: TGTGCCAGTAGTATAGAAAGCAATCAGCCCCAGCATGGT.

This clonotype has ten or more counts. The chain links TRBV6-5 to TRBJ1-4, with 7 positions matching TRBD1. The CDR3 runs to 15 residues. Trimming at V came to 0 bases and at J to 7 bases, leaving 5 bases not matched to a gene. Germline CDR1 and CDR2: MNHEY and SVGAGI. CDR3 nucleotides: TGTGCCAGCAGTTACTCGGGAGGGGGCGGTGAAAAACTGTTTTTT. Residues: CASSYSGGGGEKLFF.

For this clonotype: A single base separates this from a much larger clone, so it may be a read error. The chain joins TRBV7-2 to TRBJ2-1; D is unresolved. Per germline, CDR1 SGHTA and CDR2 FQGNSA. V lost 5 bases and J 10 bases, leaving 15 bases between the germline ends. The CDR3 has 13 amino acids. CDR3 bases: TGTGCCAGCAGCCCCACAGAAGCCCGCGAGCAGTTCTTC. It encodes CASSPTEAREQFF.

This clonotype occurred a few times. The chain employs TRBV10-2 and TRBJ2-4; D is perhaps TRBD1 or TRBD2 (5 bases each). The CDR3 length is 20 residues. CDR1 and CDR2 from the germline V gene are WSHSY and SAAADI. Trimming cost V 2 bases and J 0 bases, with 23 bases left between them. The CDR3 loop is CASSERGIGREPVAKNIQYF. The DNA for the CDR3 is TGCGCCAGCAGTGAGCGGGGCATCGGACGGGAACCAGTAGCCAAAAACATTCAGTACTTC.

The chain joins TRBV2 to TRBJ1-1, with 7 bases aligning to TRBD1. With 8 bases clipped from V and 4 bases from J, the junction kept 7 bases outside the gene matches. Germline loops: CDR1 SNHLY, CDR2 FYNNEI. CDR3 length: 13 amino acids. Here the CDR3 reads CASSGGSGTEAFF. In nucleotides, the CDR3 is TGTGCCAGCTCAGGGGGGTCTGGCACTGAAGCTTTCTTT.

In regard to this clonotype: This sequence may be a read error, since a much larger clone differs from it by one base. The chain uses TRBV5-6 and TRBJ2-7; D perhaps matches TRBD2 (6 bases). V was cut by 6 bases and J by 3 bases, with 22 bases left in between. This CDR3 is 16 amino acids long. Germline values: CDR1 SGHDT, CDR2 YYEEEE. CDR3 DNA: TGTGCCAGCAACGAGAAAAACGCGGGGCCCCTCTACGAGCAGTACTTC. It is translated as CASNEKNAGPLYEQYF.

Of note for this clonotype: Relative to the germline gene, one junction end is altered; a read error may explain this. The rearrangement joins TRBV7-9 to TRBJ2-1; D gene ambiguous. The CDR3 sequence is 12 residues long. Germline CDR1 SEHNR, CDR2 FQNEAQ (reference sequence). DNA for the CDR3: TGTGCCAGCAGCTTAGGGTATAATGAGCAGCTCTTC. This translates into CASSLGYNEQLF.